Sequencing of this TCR beta chain was carried out in a study of blood T cell repertoires in COVID-19. Study-wide background: The United States, Italy and Spain were the sources of the acute and convalescent COVID-19 samples. T cells, B-cell-depleted T cells, or PBMCs provided the cDNA or gDNA that served as material.

Per the authors' pipeline: Reference gene primers were amplified, and this amplification served to estimate nucleated cell counts. Some clones are missing from TCRdb's copy, which holds only in-frame ones; the method was immunoSEQ multiplex PCR. D and trimming were read from the DNA, whereas the V and J calls and clone size are those reported in that table. The sample records fewer than 90,000 clones, 55% to 75% being singletons. Points on this clone: Other DNA sequences in this sample translate to the same CDR3.

This receptor was obtained from a woman of 80 years or more with acute or convalescent COVID-19. The sequencing sample was made of peripheral blood.

CDR3 loop: CASSQEWGGNTEAFF. In DNA, the CDR3 is TGTGCCAGCAGCCAAGAGTGGGGGGGGAACACTGAAGCTTTCTTT. V and J are TRBV3-1 (or the pseudogene TRBV3-2) and TRBJ1-1; D might be TRBD1 (5 bases). The length of the CDR3 is 15 residues. V was cut by 0 bases and J by 1 base, with 9 bases left in between. Germline CDR1 and CDR2: LGHDT and YNNKEL (reference sequence).